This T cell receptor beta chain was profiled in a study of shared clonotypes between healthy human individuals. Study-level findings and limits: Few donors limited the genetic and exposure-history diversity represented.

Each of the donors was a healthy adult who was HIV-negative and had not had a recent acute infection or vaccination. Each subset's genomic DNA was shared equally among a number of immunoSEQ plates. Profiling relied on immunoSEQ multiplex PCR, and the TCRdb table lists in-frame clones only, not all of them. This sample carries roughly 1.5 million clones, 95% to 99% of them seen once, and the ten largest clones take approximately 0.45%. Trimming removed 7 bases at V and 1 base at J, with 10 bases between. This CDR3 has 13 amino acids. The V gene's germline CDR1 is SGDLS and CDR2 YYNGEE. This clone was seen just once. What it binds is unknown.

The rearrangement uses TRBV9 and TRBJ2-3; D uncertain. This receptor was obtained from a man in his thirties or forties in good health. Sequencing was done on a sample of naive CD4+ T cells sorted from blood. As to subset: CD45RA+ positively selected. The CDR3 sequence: CASGPRGTDTQYF. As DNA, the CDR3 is TGTGCCAGCGGTCCGAGAGGCACAGATACGCAGTATTTT.